One sample yielded the 32 T cell receptor beta chains listed below, sequenced in a study of cytomegalovirus exposure and HLA in healthy donors. The PCR was carried out with 60 Vbeta primers and 13 Jbeta primers. Profiling relied on immunoSEQ multiplex PCR, and the TCRdb table lists in-frame clones only, not all of them. Of 150,000 or so clones listed, around two thirds were seen once; the top ten hold under 2%. Sequencing was carried out using PBMCs. These receptor sequences come from a woman under 30 in good health and CMV-seronegative.

The chain couples TRBV19 to TRBJ1-3; 8 bases agree with TRBD1. J was trimmed by 0 bases and V by 4 bases; bases with no gene match: 5. CDR3 length: 16 amino acids. CDR1 is LNHDA and CDR2 is SQIVND in the germline V gene (reference sequence). CDR3 sequence: CASSTNRGASGNTIYF. CDR3 nucleotides: TGTGCCAGTAGTACGAACAGGGGGGCCTCTGGAAACACCATATATTTT.

The chain joins TRBV19 to TRBJ2-5, with 7 bases fitting TRBD2. There are 15 residues in the CDR3. CDR1 is LNHDA, CDR2 SQIVND, per germline (reference sequence). The V gene end was trimmed by 5 bases and the J gene end by 2 bases; junction bases not matched to a gene: 8. For the CDR3, the DNA is TGTGCCAGTAGTTTCGGGAGGACGGGTCAAGAGACCCAGTACTTC. Protein sequence: CASSFGRTGQETQYF. Together with reference TRBV19 and TRBJ2-5, the CDR3 gives the full variable domain: DGGITQSPKYLFRKEGQNVTLSCEQNLNHDAMYWYRQDPGQGLRLIYYSQIVNDFQKGDIAEGYSVSREKKESFPLTVTSAQKNPTAFYLCASSFGRTGQETQYFGPGTRLLVL.

CDR3 in DNA: TGTGCCAGCAGTACAGGGGCCCAATATGGTGAGCAGTTCTTC. Protein: CASSTGAQYGEQFF. The rearrangement joins TRBV27 to TRBJ2-1; 7 bases line up with TRBD1. The germline gives CDR1 MNHEY, CDR2 SMNVEV (reference sequence). This CDR3 has 14 residues. J gave up 9 bases and V 5 bases, and 10 bases lay outside the gene matches.

Notes on this clone: Other DNA sequences in the sample encode the same CDR3. The chain couples TRBV4-3 to TRBJ1-1; D perhaps matches TRBD1 (5 bases). The CDR3 totals 13 residues. CDR1 and CDR2 from the germline V gene are LGHNA and YSLEER. V was shortened by 3 bases and J by 4 bases, with 9 bases between the two germline ends. In DNA, the CDR3 is TGCGCCAGCAGCCAGGGGCAGGGCACTGAAGCTTTCTTT. It codes for CASSQGQGTEAFF.

V gene TRBV6-5 combines with J gene TRBJ2-5; 9 bases match TRBD1. The J segment lost 3 bases and the V segment lost 0 bases, leaving 2 bases of the junction unmatched. This CDR3 spans 15 amino acids. CDR1 and CDR2 from the germline V gene are MNHEY and SVGAGI. In DNA, the CDR3 is TGTGCCAGCAGTTACTCCAGGACAGGGGAAGAGACCCAGTACTTC. Translated, it gives CASSYSRTGEETQYF.

The chain recombines TRBV19 with TRBJ2-5, with 10 nucleotides matching TRBD2. The junction had 2 bases not matched to a gene; V was cut back by 8 bases and J by 2 bases. CDR3 size: 13 residues. Per germline, CDR1 LNHDA and CDR2 SQIVND (reference sequence). The CDR3 DNA follows: TGTGCCAGTGGGACTAGCGCTCAAGAGACCCAGTACTTC. It translates to CASGTSAQETQYF.

The rearrangement joins TRBV7-8 to TRBJ2-1; a weak D match, TRBD2 (6 bases). The ends were cut back, 4 bases at V and 4 bases at J, with 17 bases in the middle. The germline V gene encodes CDR1 SGHVS and CDR2 FQNEAQ. The CDR3 covers 16 residues. As DNA, the CDR3 is TGTGCCAGCAGCTCCAGGGAAGCTCGGGGGTACAATGAGCAGTTCTTC. This sequence encodes CASSSREARGYNEQFF.

This chain uses TRBV28 with TRBJ2-2; 8 bases are shared with TRBD1. Germline assignment: CDR1 MDHEN and CDR2 SYDVKM. V dropped 6 bases and J dropped 3; count of bases not matched to a gene: 9. The CDR3 sequence is 16 residues long. The CDR3 DNA reads TGTGCCAGCAGGTCACTCCCGGACAGGGACACCGGGGAGCTGTTTTTT. It yields the protein CASRSLPDRDTGELFF.

V and J are TRBV9 and TRBJ2-1, with 8 nucleotides matching TRBD2. This CDR3 contains 17 residues. J was trimmed by 7 bases and V by 0 bases; bases with no gene match: 12. Germline assignment: CDR1 SGDLS and CDR2 YYNGEE. The CDR3 DNA reads TGTGCCAGCAGCGTAGGTCGGGAGCGGGGGTCTCGGAATGAGCAGTTCTTC. This gives the protein CASSVGRERGSRNEQFF.

The chain joins TRBV18 to TRBJ1-3; possible D gene TRBD1, 6 bases. Per germline, CDR1 KGHSH and CDR2 LQKENI. V was trimmed by 5 bases and J by 0 bases, leaving 17 bases between them. This CDR3 contains 17 residues. CDR3 nucleotides: TGTGCCAGCTCATTTCTGTTGACAGGCGACTCTGGAAACACCATATATTTT. As protein: CASSFLLTGDSGNTIYF.

The gene calls are TRBV15 and TRBJ1-2; D is unresolved. Germline CDR1 and CDR2: LNHNV and YYDKDF (reference sequence). Trimming removed 0 bases at V and 8 bases at J, with 13 bases between. The CDR3 contains 14 residues. CDR3 loop: CATSRDRQANGYTF. CDR3 nucleotide sequence: TGTGCCACCAGCAGAGATCGGCAGGCCAACGGCTACACCTTC. Drawing the rest from reference TRBV15 and TRBJ1-2, the complete variable domain is DAMVIQNPRYQVTQFGKPVTLSCSQTLNHNVMYWYQQKSSQAPKLLFHYYDKDFNNEADTPDNFQSRRPNTSFCFLDIRSPGLGDTAMYLCATSRDRQANGYTFGSGTRLTVV.

The chain carries TRBV4-3 and TRBJ2-3; 11 bases align to TRBD2. CDR1 is LGHNA and CDR2 is YSLEER in the germline V gene. This CDR3 contains 18 residues. The V and J ends lost 2 bases and 5 bases, in that order; junction bases with no gene match: 12. CDR3 region: CASSQNSGGARVGDTQYF. DNA of the CDR3: TGCGCCAGCAGCCAAAATAGCGGGGGGGCGCGGGTGGGAGATACGCAGTATTTT.

The V and J genes are TRBV6-1 and TRBJ2-2, with TRBD2 matching 10 bases. The junction had 9 bases not matched to a gene; V was cut back by 4 bases and J by 4 bases. The CDR3 is made up of 17 amino acids. In germline, CDR1 is MNHNS, CDR2 SASEGT. CDR3 amino acids: CASSASSSGSSTGELFF. The CDR3 DNA sequence: TGTGCCAGCAGTGCGAGTTCTAGCGGGAGCTCCACCGGGGAGCTGTTTTTT.

The chain links TRBV14 to TRBJ2-1, with 11 nucleotides matching TRBD2. The CDR3 sequence is 15 residues long. Germline V gene sequence: CDR1 SGHDN, CDR2 FVKESK. The V gene end was trimmed by 6 bases and the J gene end by 1 base; junction bases not matched to a gene: 2. Here the CDR3 DNA reads TGTGCCAGCAGGCTAGCGGGGGGTTCCTACAATGAGCAGTTCTTC. Translated, it gives CASRLAGGSYNEQFF.

V gene TRBV7-9 combines with J gene TRBJ1-3, with a possible D match to TRBD1 (6 bases). V was shortened by 5 bases and J by 0 bases, with 14 bases between the two germline ends. Germline loops: CDR1 SEHNR, CDR2 FQNEAQ (reference sequence). CDR3 length: 16 amino acids. In nucleotides, the CDR3 is TGTGCCAGCAGCCCCCGACAGGAATACTCTGGAAACACCATATATTTT. Its translation is CASSPRQEYSGNTIYF.

This chain joins TRBV28 and TRBJ1-5; 7 bases agree with TRBD1. Per the germline V gene, CDR1 is MDHEN and CDR2 is SYDVKM. J was trimmed by 6 bases and V by 3 bases; bases with no gene match: 8. This CDR3 is built from 15 residues. CDR3 coding DNA: TGTGCCAGCAGTTTCCAGACAGGGCAAAGTCAGCCCCAGCATTTT. Translation gives CASSFQTGQSQPQHF.

V gene TRBV19 combines with J gene TRBJ1-5; no clear D gene. The germline CDR1 and CDR2 sequences are LNHDA and SQIVND (reference sequence). Deletions cut 1 base from V and 4 bases from J, with 8 bases between. The CDR3 spans 14 residues. This CDR3 reads CASSIVFINQPQHF. CDR3 nucleotides: TGTGCCAGTAGTATAGTTTTCATTAATCAGCCCCAGCATTTT.

This sequence joins TRBV11-3 and TRBJ2-5, with 14 bases fitting TRBD2. The CDR3 covers 16 residues. The junction had 6 bases not matched to a gene; V was cut back by 4 bases and J by 5 bases. Per germline, CDR1 SGHNT and CDR2 YENEEA. The CDR3 protein is CASSSGLAGEEETQYF. CDR3 nucleotides: TGTGCCAGCAGCTCGGGACTAGCGGGAGAAGAGGAGACCCAGTACTTC.

V is TRBV2 and J is TRBJ1-4; 7 nucleotides align to TRBD1. This CDR3 is built from 13 residues. Germline-derived CDR1 and CDR2 are SNHLY and FYNNEI. The V segment lost 6 bases and the J segment 7 bases; nucleotides outside the gene matches: 5. The CDR3 spells CASRGTESEKLFF. DNA of the CDR3: TGTGCCAGCAGGGGGACAGAAAGTGAAAAACTGTTTTTT.

This clone has just one count. This chain joins TRBV19 and TRBJ2-1; 11 positions agree with TRBD2. This CDR3 has 19 residues. Germline CDR1 is LNHDA and CDR2 is SQIVND (reference sequence). Trimming took 5 bases from V and 0 from J; bases not matched to a gene: 12. The CDR3 is CASSPRLAGYISSYNEQFF. In DNA form, the CDR3 reads TGTGCCAGTAGTCCCCGACTAGCGGGATACATAAGCTCCTACAATGAGCAGTTCTTC.

The gene calls are TRBV5-6 and TRBJ2-5, with 12 bases aligning to TRBD1. The J segment lost 6 bases and the V segment lost 7 bases, leaving 16 bases of the junction unmatched. The CDR3 runs to 17 residues. Germline V lookup: CDR1 SGHDT, CDR2 YYEEEE. CDR3 sequence reads: CASGWRGTGGGRKTQYF. CDR3 nucleotide sequence: TGTGCCAGCGGCTGGCGCGGGACAGGGGGCGGGAGAAAGACCCAGTACTTC.

This sequence joins TRBV5-6 and TRBJ1-2; no definite D call. The length of the CDR3 is 13 residues. Germline CDR1 and CDR2: SGHDT and YYEEEE. The germline V and J ends were trimmed by 0 bases and 3 bases, with 6 bases remaining between them. The CDR3: CASSLANYYGYTF. DNA for the CDR3: TGTGCCAGCAGCTTGGCCAATTACTATGGCTACACCTTC.

This rearrangement joins TRBV6-5 to TRBJ2-5; 13 bases agree with TRBD2. Germline V gene data show CDR1 as MNHEY and CDR2 as SVGAGI. J lost 2 bases, V lost 4 bases, and 4 bases had no gene match. The CDR3 is 16 residues long. The CDR3 sequence: CASSWTSGGPQETQYF. CDR3 in DNA: TGTGCCAGCAGTTGGACTAGCGGGGGACCTCAAGAGACCCAGTACTTC.

This clone occurred a few times. V is TRBV18 and J is TRBJ1-2; possible D gene TRBD1, 6 bases. CDR1 is KGHSH, CDR2 LQKENI, per germline. Between the trimmed V and J ends, which lost 6 bases and 0 bases, there was a span of 20 bases. The CDR3 length is 17 residues. Here the CDR3 DNA reads TGTGCCAGCTCCCAAGAGGACAGCTTATATACTAACTATGGCTACACCTTC. Its protein is CASSQEDSLYTNYGYTF.

This clone occurred a few times. The CDR3 DNA reads TGTGCCAGCAGACCCGGGACTAGCGGGGAGACCCAGTACTTC. Translated, it gives CASRPGTSGETQYF. The V gene is TRBV7-9, the J gene TRBJ2-5; TRBD2 aligns across 12 bases. J gave up 5 bases and V 6 bases, and 4 bases lay outside the gene matches. The CDR3 consists of 14 residues. Germline values: CDR1 SEHNR, CDR2 FQNEAQ (reference sequence).

This clone occurred once. V is TRBV19 and J is TRBJ2-1; 8 bases are shared with TRBD2. Germline-derived CDR1 and CDR2 are LNHDA and SQIVND (reference sequence). This CDR3 is 14 amino acids long. The V segment lost 8 bases and the J segment 4 bases; nucleotides outside the gene matches: 7. CDR3 DNA sequence: TGTGCCAGTTCTGAGCGGGAGAGATACAATGAGCAGTTCTTC. The encoded protein is CASSERERYNEQFF. The whole variable domain, filled in from reference TRBV19 and TRBJ2-1, reads DGGITQSPKYLFRKEGQNVTLSCEQNLNHDAMYWYRQDPGQGLRLIYYSQIVNDFQKGDIAEGYSVSREKKESFPLTVTSAQKNPTAFYLCASSERERYNEQFFGPGTRLTVL.

The chain has TRBV5-4 and TRBJ2-7; TRBD1 matches at 8 bases. V was pared by 4 bases and J by 0 bases, with 9 bases of the junction left unmatched. Germline values: CDR1 SGHNT, CDR2 YYREEE (reference sequence). This CDR3 contains 16 residues. The CDR3 DNA reads TGTGCCAGCAGCCCAAGTATCGGACAGGGCTCCTACGAGCAGTACTTC. This encodes CASSPSIGQGSYEQYF.

The rearrangement joins TRBV5-1 to TRBJ1-4; 8 bases are a match to TRBD1. The J segment lost 3 bases and the V segment lost 0 bases, leaving 1 base of the junction unmatched. Germline V gene data show CDR1 as SGHRS and CDR2 as YFSETQ. This CDR3 has 15 amino acids. DNA for the CDR3: TGCGCCAGCAGCTTGGAGGGACAGGCTAATGAAAAACTGTTTTTT. It specifies CASSLEGQANEKLFF.

This chain links TRBV7-2 with TRBJ2-7, with 10 bases aligning to TRBD1. V lost 5 bases and J lost 4; bases outside the gene matches: 5. The CDR3 totals 14 residues. CDR1 SGHTA and CDR2 FQGNSA come from the germline V gene. CDR3 in DNA: TGTGCCAGCAGCCTCGGGACAGGGGTTTACGAGCAGTACTTC. Translating it yields CASSLGTGVYEQYF. Full variable domain (remainder filled in from reference TRBV7-2 and TRBJ2-7): GAGVSQSPSNKVTEKGKDVELRCDPISGHTALYWYRQSLGQGLEFLIYFQGNSAPDKSGLPSDRFSAERTGGSVSTLTIQRTQQEDSAVYLCASSLGTGVYEQYFGPGTRLTVT.

The chain links TRBV19 to TRBJ2-5; TRBD1 aligns across 9 bases. Germline-derived CDR1 and CDR2 are LNHDA and SQIVND (reference sequence). The ends lost 5 bases at V and 5 bases at J; junction bases unmatched: 6. CDR3 length: 14 amino acids. This CDR3 is CASSADRGGETQYF. CDR3 nucleotide sequence: TGTGCCAGTAGTGCGGACAGGGGAGGGGAGACCCAGTACTTC. The whole variable domain, filled in from reference TRBV19 and TRBJ2-5, reads DGGITQSPKYLFRKEGQNVTLSCEQNLNHDAMYWYRQDPGQGLRLIYYSQIVNDFQKGDIAEGYSVSREKKESFPLTVTSAQKNPTAFYLCASSADRGGETQYFGPGTRLLVL.

This chain links TRBV30 with TRBJ2-1; TRBD1 aligns across 10 bases. This CDR3 has 14 amino acids. V dropped 1 base and J dropped 4; count of bases not matched to a gene: 1. Germline values: CDR1 GTSNPN, CDR2 SVGIG (reference sequence). CDR3 DNA: TGTGCCTGGAGTGGGACAGGGGGGTACAATGAGCAGTTCTTC. This encodes CAWSGTGGYNEQFF.

This chain joins TRBV5-1 and TRBJ2-3; 10 positions match TRBD2. This CDR3 contains 16 residues. With V trimmed by 3 bases and J by 4 bases, 8 bases remained unmatched. In germline, CDR1 is SGHRS, CDR2 YFSETQ. The CDR3, as DNA: TGCGCCAGCAGCTCATCCCAAGCGGGAGGGGCAGATACGCAGTATTTT. It codes for CASSSSQAGGADTQYF.